The 5 T cell receptor beta chains in this list originate from one sample, sequenced in a study of response to subunit inactivated influenza vaccine. Using its own MiXCR run on the RT-PCR reads, TCRdb lists one record per CDR3 protein. The sample lists more than 600,000 distinct CDR3 sequences; approximately 17% were seen once. The specimen comprised PBMCs from blood, sampled roughly 5 days after vaccination. These receptor sequences come from a man aged 50-60 years who received an inactivated influenza vaccine.

In its sample, this clonotype was seen many times. The V call is TRBV29-1, the J call TRBJ2-7, with 7 bases that match TRBD2. Trimming cost V 5 bases and J 6 bases; bases outside gene matches: 10. The CDR3 loop spans 13 amino acids. Germline V gives CDR1 SQVTM, CDR2 ANQGSEA. The CDR3 nucleotides are TGCAGCGTTAGGATGGCGGGAGTGCGCGAGCAGTACTTC. This sequence encodes CSVRMAGVREQYF.

This clonotype was seen many times. The chain recombines TRBV29-1 with TRBJ2-5; 10 bases line up with TRBD2. J gave up 8 bases and V 4 bases, and 13 bases lay outside the gene matches. Germline V gene sequence: CDR1 SQVTM, CDR2 ANQGSEA. This CDR3 comprises 15 residues. The CDR3, as DNA: TGCAGCGTTGGCTTGACGTCTAGCGGGAGAGGCACCCAGTACTTC. Protein sequence: CSVGLTSSGRGTQYF.

V and J are TRBV20-1 and TRBJ2-6; 8 nucleotides line up with TRBD1. The J segment lost 4 bases and the V segment lost 0 bases, leaving 2 bases of the junction unmatched. The CDR3 is 15 residues long. Per the germline V gene, CDR1 is DFQATT and CDR2 is SNEGSKA (reference sequence). DNA of the CDR3: TGCAGTGCTAGAGAACAGGGGGTCGGGGCCAACGTCCTGACTTTC. It codes for CSAREQGVGANVLTF.

The genes are TRBV12-5 and TRBJ1-1; D remains unclear. V was trimmed by 1 base and J by 2 bases, leaving 5 bases between them. The CDR3 extends over 13 amino acids. Germline-derived CDR1 and CDR2 are LGHNT and FRNRAP. CDR3 protein: CASGLGHNTEAFF. The CDR3 DNA is TGTGCTAGTGGTTTGGGACATAACACTGAAGCTTTCTTT.

This chain joins TRBV4-1 and TRBJ2-1, with TRBD1 matching 7 bases. The germline V gene encodes CDR1 MGHRA and CDR2 YSYEKL. Unmatched junction bases numbered 8, after V lost 4 bases and J lost 8 bases. The CDR3 extends over 14 amino acids. The CDR3 DNA reads TGCGCCAGCAGCCCCCCACTAGGGGGCGATGAGCAGTTCTTC. Translation: CASSPPLGGDEQFF.